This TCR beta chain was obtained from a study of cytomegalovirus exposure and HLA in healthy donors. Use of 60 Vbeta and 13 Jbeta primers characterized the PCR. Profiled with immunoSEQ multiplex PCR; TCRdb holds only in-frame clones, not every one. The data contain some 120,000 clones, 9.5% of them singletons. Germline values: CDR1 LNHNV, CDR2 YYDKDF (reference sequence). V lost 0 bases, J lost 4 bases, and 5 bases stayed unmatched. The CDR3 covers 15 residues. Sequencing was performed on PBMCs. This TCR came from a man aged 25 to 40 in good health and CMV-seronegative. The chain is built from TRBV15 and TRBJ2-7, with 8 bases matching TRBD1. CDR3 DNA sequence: TGTGCCACCAGCAGAGATCGCGGACAGGGTTACGAGCAGTACTTC. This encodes CATSRDRGQGYEQYF.